These 23 T cell receptor beta chains were sequenced from one sample in a study of Graves' ophthalmopathy and Graves' hyperthyroidism. The authors amplified TCR beta CDR3 regions from RNA transcripts. The library came from an HTBI-primed first-round RT-PCR and a second-round multiplex PCR. From the multiplex PCR reads, TCRdb called clonotypes with MiXCR, one entry per CDR3 protein. Found here are around 520,000 distinct CDR3 sequences, less than 40% of them singletons; the top ten hold roughly 4%. The sample taken for sequencing was peripheral blood or thyroid tissue (not recorded which). These receptors came from an adult man with Graves' hyperthyroidism.

CDR3 DNA: TGTGCCAGCAGCTTGTACTCCTGGACAAAGGGAAACACCATATATTTT. Its translation is CASSLYSWTKGNTIYF. The chain joins TRBV7-9 to TRBJ1-3; TRBD1 might be the D (5 bases). The CDR3 has 16 amino acids. Germline CDR1 reads SEHNR; CDR2 reads FQNEAQ (reference sequence). V lost 3 bases, J lost 4 bases, and 16 bases lay in between.

The rearrangement links TRBV10-2 to TRBJ1-1; 9 bases line up with TRBD1. Germline V gives CDR1 WSHSY, CDR2 SAAADI. CDR3 size: 16 residues. J was trimmed by 6 bases and V by 3 bases; bases with no gene match: 11. The CDR3 here is CASSDSSSGTGSEAFF. CDR3 sequence (DNA): TGCGCCAGCAGTGATAGCTCGAGCGGGACAGGGTCTGAAGCTTTCTTT.

Turning to this clonotype: A much more abundant neighbour one base away suggests this may be a read error. The rearrangement joins TRBV10-2 to TRBJ1-5; no firm D call. Per germline, CDR1 WSHSY and CDR2 SAAADI. The CDR3 covers 12 residues. CDR3 residues: CASKDGNQPRHF. Here the CDR3 DNA reads TGCGCCAGCAAAGACGGAAATCAGCCCCGGCATTTT.

This clonotype was observed many times. This chain joins TRBV20-1 and TRBJ2-5; a weak D match, TRBD1 (5 bases). Trimming stripped 3 bases from V and 2 bases from J, with 13 bases between. CDR3 size: 14 residues. CDR1 is DFQATT, CDR2 SNEGSKA, per germline (reference sequence). The CDR3 DNA follows: TGCAGTGCTAGGCTGGGCCAGGGACAAGAGACCCAGTACTTC. The encoded protein is CSARLGQGQETQYF.

The chain joins TRBV29-1 to TRBJ1-1; D gene ambiguous. CDR1 is SQVTM and CDR2 is ANQGSEA in the germline V gene. Trimming removed 8 bases from V and 1 base from J, with 14 bases in between. The CDR3 covers 13 residues. The CDR3 DNA is TGCAGCAGTAACACTTACCCGAACACTGAAGCTTTCTTT. Its protein is CSSNTYPNTEAFF.

V gene TRBV29-1 combines with J gene TRBJ1-5, with D unresolved. With 3 bases removed from V and 11 bases from J, the gap between germline ends came to 14 bases. Per germline, CDR1 SQVTM and CDR2 ANQGSEA. The CDR3 loop spans 12 amino acids. The CDR3 sequence: CSVDRWEETQHF. CDR3 nucleotide sequence: TGCAGCGTTGACAGGTGGGAAGAGACCCAGCATTTT. The whole variable domain, remainder taken from reference TRBV29-1 and TRBJ1-5, is SAVISQKPSRDICQRGTSLTIQCQVDSQVTMMFWYRQQPGQSLTLIATANQGSEATYESGFVIDKFPISRPNLTFSTLTVSNMSPEDSSIYLCSVDRWEETQHFGDGTRLSIL.

This clonotype was found a few times. The chain carries TRBV19 and TRBJ2-3; no clear D. The V and J ends lost 2 bases and 4 bases respectively, with 13 bases between them. The V gene's germline CDR1 is LNHDA and CDR2 SQIVND (reference sequence). The CDR3 totals 15 residues. The CDR3 spells CASSITARSSDTQYF. In nucleotides, the CDR3 is TGTGCCAGTAGTATAACAGCCAGGTCCTCAGATACGCAGTATTTT.

This chain's CDR3 is CASSVQTGTDTQYF. In DNA, the CDR3 is TGTGCCAGTAGTGTCCAGACAGGGACAGATACGCAGTATTTT. The chain carries TRBV19 and TRBJ2-3; 7 positions match TRBD1. The CDR3 extends over 14 amino acids. The germline gives CDR1 LNHDA, CDR2 SQIVND (reference sequence). Losses at the gene ends were 5 bases for V and 3 bases for J; bases not matched to a gene: 5. Complete variable domain (other parts from reference TRBV19 and TRBJ2-3): DGGITQSPKYLFRKEGQNVTLSCEQNLNHDAMYWYRQDPGQGLRLIYYSQIVNDFQKGDIAEGYSVSREKKESFPLTVTSAQKNPTAFYLCASSVQTGTDTQYFGPGTRLTVL.

The chain links TRBV27 to TRBJ1-1, with D perhaps TRBD1 (6 bases). Germline values: CDR1 MNHEY, CDR2 SMNVEV (reference sequence). The CDR3 totals 13 residues. Trimming cost V 5 bases and J 7 bases, with 14 bases left between them. The CDR3: CASSPSDRNEAFF. The CDR3 bases are TGTGCCAGCAGTCCCTCGGACAGAAATGAAGCTTTCTTT.

This clonotype was counted ten times or more. The CDR3 region is CASSPVSNTEAFF. As DNA, the CDR3 is TGTGCCAGCAGCCCCGTTAGCAACACTGAAGCTTTCTTT. This chain connects TRBV7-8 to TRBJ1-1; D is unclear. The CDR3 contains 13 residues. The V gene lost 5 bases and the J gene lost 2 bases, with 9 bases spanning the gap. Germline V gene lookup returns CDR1 SGHVS and CDR2 FQNEAQ. Looking up the rest from reference TRBV7-8 and TRBJ1-1 gives the full variable domain: GAGVSQSPRYKVAKRGQDVALRCDPISGHVSLFWYQQALGQGPEFLTYFQNEAQLDKSGLPSDRFFAERPEGSVSTLKIQRTQQEDSAVYLCASSPVSNTEAFFGQGTRLTVV.

This chain uses TRBV7-2 with TRBJ1-2; the match to TRBD1 covers 7 bases. CDR1 SGHTA and CDR2 FQGNSA come from the germline V gene. The CDR3 is 14 residues long. With 5 bases clipped from V and 2 bases from J, the junction kept 5 bases outside the gene matches. The CDR3 nucleotides are TGTGCCAGCAGCCGAGGGGGCGCGAACTATGGCTACACCTTC. This gives the protein CASSRGGANYGYTF. The complete variable domain, with remaining parts taken from reference TRBV7-2 and TRBJ1-2, reads GAGVSQSPSNKVTEKGKDVELRCDPISGHTALYWYRQSLGQGLEFLIYFQGNSAPDKSGLPSDRFSAERTGGSVSTLTIQRTQQEDSAVYLCASSRGGANYGYTFGSGTRLTVV.

This clonotype came up many times. J is TRBJ1-1 and V is TRBV15, with TRBD1 as a possible D gene (5 bases). V shed 1 base and J shed 5 bases, with 11 bases lying between them. CDR1 is LNHNV, CDR2 YYDKDF, per germline (reference sequence). The CDR3 contains 14 residues. The CDR3 loop is CATSRGSGETEAFF. CDR3 DNA sequence: TGTGCCACCAGCAGAGGGTCGGGGGAGACTGAAGCTTTCTTT.

The table lists this clonotype with a few counts. This rearrangement joins TRBV5-1 to TRBJ2-5; 7 nucleotides agree with TRBD2. The V segment lost 4 bases and the J segment 5 bases; nucleotides outside the gene matches: 5. This CDR3 is built from 13 residues. CDR1 is SGHRS, CDR2 YFSETQ, per germline. The CDR3 DNA sequence: TGCGCCAGCAGCCCGGGACTATTGGAGACCCAGTACTTC. Protein: CASSPGLLETQYF. The full variable domain, rest sourced from reference TRBV5-1 and TRBJ2-5, is KAGVTQTPRYLIKTRGQQVTLSCSPISGHRSVSWYQQTPGQGLQFLFEYFSETQRNKGNFPGRFSGRQFSNSRSEMNVSTLELGDSALYLCASSPGLLETQYFGPGTRLLVL.

The chain links TRBV10-2 to TRBJ2-1; 12 nucleotides match TRBD2. CDR3 size: 15 residues. J was trimmed by 7 bases and V by 6 bases; bases with no gene match: 7. Germline lookup yields CDR1 WSHSY and CDR2 SAAADI. CDR3 nucleotides: TGCGCCAGCAGGGGCCTAGCGGGGGGGCCGAATGAGCAGTTCTTC. Translating gives CASRGLAGGPNEQFF.

This clonotype was found a few times. This chain uses TRBV10-3 with TRBJ1-5; D is ambiguous. The germline gives CDR1 ENHRY, CDR2 SYGVKD. The V and J ends lost 10 bases and 0 bases respectively, with 19 bases between them. This CDR3 region has 16 residues. CDR3: CASTTLSTVSNQPQHF. For the CDR3, the DNA is TGTGCCAGCACCACTCTTAGCACGGTTAGCAATCAGCCCCAGCATTTT.

This chain's CDR3 is CASRHTPGRERDSPLHF. The CDR3 DNA is TGTGCCAGCCGCCATACGCCTGGAAGGGAACGAGATTCACCCCTCCACTTT. The rearrangement links TRBV12-3 or TRBV12-4 to TRBJ1-6; D remains unclear. The CDR3 length is 17 residues. V was clipped by 8 bases and J by 8 bases, with 25 bases between them.

As for this clonotype: Possible read error: a much larger clone is one base away. The rearrangement joins TRBV10-3 to TRBJ2-2, with D possibly TRBD1 on 6 matching bases. The germline V gene encodes CDR1 ENHRY and CDR2 SYGVKD. This CDR3 comprises 15 residues. The CDR3 sequence: CASSPGQWNTGELFF. The CDR3 nucleotides read TGTGCCAGCAGTCCGGGACAATGGAACACCGGGGAGCTGTTTTTT.

This clonotype appeared many times. V is TRBV20-1 and J is TRBJ1-5, with a weak D call TRBD1 (6 bases). The CDR3 sequence is 13 residues long. V lost 3 bases to trimming and J lost 3 bases, with 9 bases between them. Germline lookup yields CDR1 DFQATT and CDR2 SNEGSKA (reference sequence). The CDR3 protein is CSASPGHNQPQHF. The DNA for the CDR3 is TGCAGTGCTAGCCCGGGACACAATCAGCCCCAGCATTTT.

This chain links TRBV20-1 with TRBJ2-3, with D unresolved. Trimming removed 1 base at V and 6 bases at J, with 5 bases between. CDR1 DFQATT and CDR2 SNEGSKA come from the germline V gene (reference sequence). This CDR3 region has 11 residues. In nucleotides, the CDR3 is TGCAGTGCTAGAGCGGTTGATACGCAGTATTTT. Translation gives CSARAVDTQYF.

V gene TRBV10-2 combines with J gene TRBJ1-5, with 8 nucleotides matching TRBD1. Losses at the gene ends were 5 bases for V and 7 bases for J; bases not matched to a gene: 7. The CDR3 is 14 amino acids. Germline lookup yields CDR1 WSHSY and CDR2 SAAADI. CDR3: CASSRAGGEQPQHF. Here the CDR3 DNA reads TGCGCCAGCAGTAGGGCAGGGGGCGAGCAGCCCCAGCATTTT.

As for this clonotype: An end of the junction does not agree with germline; a read error may underlie this. The J gene is TRBJ2-2, the V gene TRBV5-1; a possible D gene is TRBD1 (6 bases). CDR1 and CDR2 from the germline V gene are SGHRS and YFSETQ. The CDR3 runs to 15 residues. In DNA form, the CDR3 reads TGCGCCAGCAGCTTGGGGACAGTGAACACCGGGGAGCTGTCTTGG. It translates to CASSLGTVNTGELSW. Filled out from reference TRBV5-1 and TRBJ2-2, the complete variable domain reads KAGVTQTPRYLIKTRGQQVTLSCSPISGHRSVSWYQQTPGQGLQFLFEYFSETQRNKGNFPGRFSGRQFSNSRSEMNVSTLELGDSALYLCASSLGTVNTGELSWGEGSRLTVL.

The sample holds many counts of this clonotype. The rearrangement links TRBV10-3 to TRBJ1-2, with 8 bases that match TRBD1. From germline, CDR1 is ENHRY and CDR2 SYGVKD. After removal of 4 bases from V and 3 bases from J, the junction contained 1 base not matched to a gene. This CDR3 spans 13 amino acids. This CDR3 reads CAISGGQDYGYTF. DNA for the CDR3: TGTGCCATCAGTGGGGGACAGGACTATGGCTACACCTTC.

On this clonotype: A much larger clone lies a single base off, so this may be a read error. V usage is TRBV10-3 and J usage is TRBJ1-2; 7 positions agree with TRBD1. The CDR3 totals 15 residues. V was clipped by 3 bases and J by 5 bases; unmatched bases: 9. CDR1 is ENHRY, CDR2 SYGVKD, per germline. The chain's CDR3 is CAISDYRQGKYGYTF. The DNA of the CDR3 is TGTGCCATCAGTGATTATAGACAGGGAAAGTATGGCTACACCTTC.